This TCR beta chain emerged from a study of T cells after yellow fever vaccination. Template switching by 5'RACE produced TCR cDNA, adding a universal primer site and UMIs. MiXCR, run by TCRdb on the 5' RACE reads, gives a single entry per CDR3 protein. The profile shows some 240,000 distinct CDR3 sequences, 3.6% of them singletons. This clonotype was observed at least ten times. Its specificity is not known. Study conclusions and caveats: Sorted repertoires could include abundant contaminating clonotypes from bulk cells. Across the CD4 and CD8 compartments, a small share of clonotypes was present in both.

This specimen was PBMCs, taken 15 days after the yellow fever booster vaccination. The TCR sequence derives from a man aged 18 to 29 who received the YFV17D yellow fever vaccine.

The DNA for the CDR3 is TGCAGTGCTAGGCCCACTAGCGGTCGGCGGGAGACCCAGTACTTC. Amino acid sequence: CSARPTSGRRETQYF. This chain joins TRBV20-1 and TRBJ2-5; 8 bases match TRBD2. J was trimmed by 5 bases and V by 3 bases; bases with no gene match: 11. This CDR3 region has 15 residues. CDR1 is DFQATT, CDR2 SNEGSKA, per germline (reference sequence).